A single T cell receptor beta chain is shown here with its context. Its cognate antigen has yet to be identified. The record has no base qualities; no much larger clone is one base away. This sample is drawn from a study of blood T cell repertoires in COVID-19 (TCRdb year 2020). For context, the study as a whole: Collaborator samples came from the United States, Italy and Spain and covered acute and convalescent phases of COVID-19. The prospective study material was composed of cDNA or gDNA derived from T cells, B-cell-depleted T cells, or PBMCs. Subjects who had been exposed to COVID-19, were actively infected with it, or had recovered from it provided the deeply sampled blood TCRbeta repertoires that made up the dataset. The repertoires were made available in a free public database intended to serve as a resource for research on the immune response to SARS-CoV-2. Samples were obtained from the ongoing ImmuneRACE study (first 160 participants) and from about 1,300 subjects provided by 6 global collaborators. The sample metadata nearly always contained a de-identified subject ID, COVID-19 status, age in years and sex. HLA class I and class II types, where available, came from metadata supplied by the sample provider rather than from assay-based typing.

The V and J ends are trimmed by 11 bases and 1 base, leaving 12 bases between them. The CDR3 starts with the cysteine, ends with the phenylalanine, and has 13 residues. Here the CDR3 DNA is all that survives: 39 bases in frame from base 1. Based on the germline V gene, the CDR1 and CDR2 sequences are ENHRY and SYGVKD. Whole blood was collected in K2EDTA tubes by collaborating institutions according to the institutions' own protocols. Collaborator samples were shipped for TCRbeta analysis as frozen whole blood, isolated PBMCs, or DNA extracted from either sample type. The immunoSEQ Assay, a bias-controlled multiplex PCR, was used to amplify TCRbeta CDR3 regions from genomic DNA. The published analysis was carried out like this. Within the assay, amplification of reference gene primers was used to estimate how many nucleated cells each sample contained. To quantify the absolute abundance of each unique TCRbeta CDR3 rearrangement, sequence reads were collapsed and filtered. For each sample, productive Simpson clonality was calculated as the square root of Simpson's diversity index across productive rearrangements. The table comes from immuneACCESS by way of TCRdb, which keeps in-frame sequences with V and J called. Part of the clones is missing from these tables; in studies checked, under half for an unresolved V gene and the rest for unknown reasons. V, J and clone size are those of that table, while D and trimming were read from the DNA. The sample table shows under 60,000 clones, and around 80% are seen once. Roughly 4.8% of the sample goes to the ten largest clones.

What the research found in general, with its limitations: The quantity of clinical and demographic metadata differed by source and by participant and was supplied without curation.

The V and J genes are TRBV10-3 and TRBJ1-5; the D gene cannot be resolved reliably. Sequencing was done on a sample of peripheral blood. The receptor comes from a human donor in a cohort sampled during active COVID-19. The DNA sequence is as follows: TGTGCCTCCCAGCCAGGCAGCAATCAGCCCCAGCATTTT. Translated, it gives CASQPGSNQPQHF.